This TCR beta chain was identified in a study of response to subunit inactivated influenza vaccine. Study-level results: A suggestion made by the authors is that each seasonal influenza vaccination recruits few new T cells.

TCRdb re-called the RT-PCR reads with MiXCR, one entry per CDR3 protein. The profile covers approximately 520,000 distinct CDR3 sequences, with less than 30% appearing a single time and approximately 2% taken by the ten largest. This clonotype was observed a handful of times. What it recognizes is unknown. Trimming took off 0 bases at V and 9 bases at J, with 11 bases between the two ends. There are 14 residues in the CDR3. In germline, CDR1 is LGHDT, CDR2 YNNKEL (reference sequence). The sequences come from CD4+ T cells sorted from PBMCs, collected approximately 5 days after vaccination. The chain links TRBV3-1 to TRBJ2-2; D is perhaps TRBD1 or TRBD2 (5 bases each). The receptor was isolated from a man in his forties or fifties who received an inactivated influenza vaccine. The DNA for the CDR3 is TGTGCCAGCAGCCAAGACGGGACGGGGAGGGAGCTGTTTTTT. Protein sequence: CASSQDGTGRELFF. Full variable domain (remainder filled in from reference TRBV3-1 and TRBJ2-2): DTAVSQTPKYLVTQMGNDKSIKCEQNLGHDTMYWYKQDSKKFLKIMFSYNNKELIINETVPNRFSPKSPDKAHLNLHINSLELGDSAVYFCASSQDGTGRELFFGEGSRLTVL.